The 25 T cell receptor beta chains below all came from one sample that was sequenced in a study of blood T cell repertoires in COVID-19. Generated by immunoSEQ multiplex PCR, the TCRdb table keeps only in-frame clones and is missing some. The repertoire consists of about 160,000 clones, with over 80% occurring once and the leading ten covering 3% to 4.5%. Input material: peripheral blood. These TCRs come from a woman aged 55-70 years who had recovered from COVID-19.

V and J are TRBV15 and TRBJ1-2; unclear D gene. The V gene lost 6 bases and the J gene lost 0 bases, with 11 bases spanning the gap. This CDR3 has 14 amino acids. The V gene's germline CDR1 is LNHNV and CDR2 YYDKDF (reference sequence). The CDR3 nucleotides read TGTGCCACCAGACAGTACCCTGCTAACTATGGCTACACCTTC. Encoded protein: CATRQYPANYGYTF.

The gene calls are TRBV28 and TRBJ1-5; 7 bases match TRBD1. This CDR3 comprises 16 residues. CDR1 and CDR2 (germline): MDHEN, SYDVKM. The J segment lost 8 bases and the V segment lost 4 bases, leaving 14 bases of the junction unmatched. This CDR3 is CASSSLPGQPPEPQHF. CDR3 coding DNA: TGTGCCAGCAGTTCCCTCCCGGGACAGCCCCCGGAGCCCCAGCATTTT.

A note on this clone: Other DNA sequences in this sample translate to the same CDR3. The CDR3 loop reads CASSRQMNTEAFF. For the CDR3, the DNA is TGTGCCAGCAGCAGACAGATGAACACTGAAGCTTTCTTT. The V gene is TRBV6-5, the J gene TRBJ1-1; weak D call: TRBD1 (5 bases). Trimming took 6 bases from V and 0 from J, leaving 8 bases between them. Germline V gene sequence: CDR1 MNHEY, CDR2 SVGAGI. There are 13 residues in the CDR3.

CDR3 DNA: TGTGCCACCAGTGATTCGGAGACCATCGGCGGCTACACCTTC. It encodes CATSDSETIGGYTF. V usage is TRBV24-1 and J usage is TRBJ1-2; D gene unclear. The length of the CDR3 is 14 residues. Trimming shortened V by 2 bases and J by 8 bases, and 14 bases separated the two germline ends. Germline CDR1 reads KGHDR; CDR2 reads SFDVKD.

The genes are TRBV29-1 and TRBJ1-2; TRBD1 aligns across 7 bases. This CDR3 comprises 12 residues. CDR1 and CDR2 from the germline V gene are SQVTM and ANQGSEA. Trimming took 4 bases from V and 6 from J; bases not matched to a gene: 5. CDR3 DNA sequence: TGCAGCGTTGTTACAGGGGAGGATGGCTACACCTTC. It encodes CSVVTGEDGYTF.

Note on this clone: The same CDR3 can be traced to other DNA sequences in this sample. The V and J genes are TRBV7-9 and TRBJ1-2; TRBD1 agrees at 7 bases. CDR3 length equals 12 residues. The junction had 5 bases not matched to a gene; V was cut back by 5 bases and J by 8 bases. CDR1 is SEHNR and CDR2 is FQNEAQ in the germline V gene (reference sequence). The CDR3 is CASSRRQGGYTF. Written as DNA, the CDR3 is TGTGCCAGCAGCCGTCGACAGGGAGGCTACACCTTC.

The chain joins TRBV5-1 to TRBJ2-2; 10 nucleotides align to TRBD1. The CDR3 spans 16 residues. With 0 bases clipped from V and 5 bases from J, the junction kept 4 bases outside the gene matches. Per the germline V gene, CDR1 is SGHRS and CDR2 is YFSETQ. Here the CDR3 reads CASSLEPGQGTGELFF. In DNA form, the CDR3 reads TGCGCCAGCAGCTTGGAACCGGGACAGGGGACCGGGGAGCTGTTTTTT.

CDR3 in amino acids: CASRAPGGLQFF. The CDR3 DNA sequence: TGTGCCAGCAGGGCACCGGGGGGGCTGCAGTTCTTC. The rearrangement uses TRBV7-2 and TRBJ2-1, with 8 bases fitting TRBD2. The CDR3 runs 12 residues. The V gene end was trimmed by 6 bases and the J gene end by 12 bases; junction bases not matched to a gene: 7. The germline V gene encodes CDR1 SGHTA and CDR2 FQGNSA.

CDR3 region: CASSRSFFGGSRDTQYF. Written as DNA, the CDR3 is TGTGCCAGCAGTAGATCTTTTTTCGGGGGGAGTCGCGATACGCAGTATTTT. V gene TRBV6-6 combines with J gene TRBJ2-3; TRBD2 matches at 7 bases. CDR3 length: 17 amino acids. Trimming cost V 5 bases and J 6 bases; bases outside gene matches: 17. CDR1 MNHNY and CDR2 SVGAGI come from the germline V gene (reference sequence).

This rearrangement joins TRBV24-1 to TRBJ1-1; TRBD1 matches 9 bases. The CDR3 is 15 amino acids. Germline V lookup: CDR1 KGHDR, CDR2 SFDVKD. The trim removed 3 bases at V and 6 bases at J, leaving 7 bases unmatched. The DNA for the CDR3 is TGTGCCACCAGTGATAAGGGACAGGGATATTCTGAAGCTTTCTTT. It yields the protein CATSDKGQGYSEAFF.

The chain employs TRBV29-1 and TRBJ2-1; 8 nucleotides align to TRBD1. This CDR3 is built from 13 residues. Germline CDR1 and CDR2: SQVTM and ANQGSEA. J gave up 7 bases and V 3 bases, and 5 bases lay outside the gene matches. CDR3 nucleotide sequence: TGCAGCGTTGACCAGGGGGCAGTAAATGAGCAGTTCTTC. Translation: CSVDQGAVNEQFF.

The J gene is TRBJ1-2, the V gene TRBV5-1, with TRBD1 matching over 10 bases. This CDR3 region has 16 residues. Per the germline V gene, CDR1 is SGHRS and CDR2 is YFSETQ. The ends lost 4 bases at V and 7 bases at J; junction bases unmatched: 13. The CDR3 DNA sequence: TGCGCCAGCAGCCCTGCATATATGACAGGGGGCGGTGGCTACACCTTC. Residues: CASSPAYMTGGGGYTF.

The V gene is TRBV5-1, the J gene TRBJ2-2; TRBD2 aligns across 8 bases. The CDR3 contains 14 residues. V lost 1 base and J lost 6; bases outside the gene matches: 2. Germline V gene sequence: CDR1 SGHRS, CDR2 YFSETQ. The CDR3 DNA sequence: TGCGCCAGCAGCTTGAACGGGGGGGCCGGGGAGCTGTTTTTT. This translates into CASSLNGGAGELFF.

The chain joins TRBV5-1 to TRBJ1-2; D might be TRBD1 (5 bases). This CDR3 contains 14 residues. The V gene lost 1 base and the J gene lost 2 bases, with 9 bases spanning the gap. Germline V lookup: CDR1 SGHRS, CDR2 YFSETQ. The CDR3 sequence is CASSLPTENYGYTF. In DNA, the CDR3 is TGCGCCAGCAGCTTGCCGACAGAGAACTATGGCTACACCTTC.

This clone was counted ten times or more. The chain combines TRBV5-1 with TRBJ2-1; D possibly corresponds to TRBD1 (5 bases). Trimming stripped 4 bases from V and 4 bases from J, with 9 bases between. Germline V CDR1 and CDR2: SGHRS, YFSETQ. This CDR3 region has 13 residues. The CDR3 region has the DNA TGCGCCAGCAGCGTAACAGGTTACAATGAGCAGTTCTTC. This codes for CASSVTGYNEQFF.

Concerning this clone itself: The same CDR3 also results from other DNA sequences found in this sample. V gene TRBV7-9 combines with J gene TRBJ2-3; D unclear. The CDR3 is made up of 14 amino acids. The germline V gene has CDR1 SEHNR and CDR2 FQNEAQ (reference sequence). V was clipped by 0 bases and J by 3 bases, with 7 bases between them. CDR3 in DNA: TGTGCCAGCAGCTTAGCGCTCGGGACAGATACGCAGTATTTT. It is translated as CASSLALGTDTQYF.

The V call is TRBV24-1, the J call TRBJ1-4, with 9 positions matching TRBD1. Germline lookup yields CDR1 KGHDR and CDR2 SFDVKD. V lost 4 bases and J lost 5; bases outside the gene matches: 7. This CDR3 is 16 amino acids long. CDR3 sequence reads: CATSDSTGTGNEKLFF. The CDR3 DNA sequence: TGTGCCACCAGTGACTCAACCGGGACAGGGAATGAAAAACTGTTTTTT.

CDR3 sequence (DNA): TGTGCAAGTCGCTTAGCGCGGGACCACTCCTACAATGAGCAGTTCTTC. Encoded protein: CASRLARDHSYNEQFF. The chain combines TRBV12-2 with TRBJ2-1; TRBD2, the table's D call, lacks a check against the DNA. TRBV12-2 is a pseudogene locus. This CDR3 region has 16 residues.

The chain's CDR3 is CASSDQGNADTQYF. CDR3 DNA: TGTGCCAGCAGTGACCAGGGGAACGCGGATACGCAGTATTTT. The V gene is TRBV6-4, the J gene TRBJ2-3; D may be TRBD1 (6 bases). Germline loops: CDR1 MRHNA, CDR2 SNTAGT. Trimming left V 2 bases short and J 6 bases short, with 12 bases between. This CDR3 contains 14 residues.

CDR3 in DNA: TGCGCCAGCAGCTTATACAGGGGGTCCTACGAGCAGTACTTC. Amino acid sequence: CASSLYRGSYEQYF. This chain links TRBV5-1 with TRBJ2-7; 8 bases align to TRBD1. V was clipped by 2 bases and J by 1 base; unmatched bases: 2. Per germline, CDR1 SGHRS and CDR2 YFSETQ. The CDR3 is 14 amino acids.

The table lists this clone with a few counts. This chain links TRBV6-5 with TRBJ1-2, with D possibly being TRBD1 (6 bases). CDR3 length: 15 amino acids. The V end was cut by 3 bases, the J end by 4 bases, with 15 bases between. The germline CDR1 and CDR2 sequences are MNHEY and SVGAGI. The CDR3 region is CASSYLSGAVYGYTF. In DNA form, the CDR3 reads TGTGCCAGCAGTTATTTGTCAGGGGCAGTCTATGGCTACACCTTC.

This clone was counted only a few times. The chain joins TRBV2 to TRBJ1-4; D remains ambiguous. The CDR3 contains 14 residues. CDR1 and CDR2 (germline): SNHLY, FYNNEI. The V and J ends lost 8 bases and 3 bases respectively, with 13 bases between them. CDR3 sequence (DNA): TGTGCCAGCTCGCGAGGAGACGCTAATGAAAAACTGTTTTTT. Its protein product is CASSRGDANEKLFF.

The genes are TRBV5-4 and TRBJ2-7; D gene ambiguous. The CDR3 loop spans 15 amino acids. V lost 0 bases and J 1 base, leaving 11 bases between the germline ends. Per the germline V gene, CDR1 is SGHNT and CDR2 is YYREEE (reference sequence). The CDR3 protein is CASSLARPLSYEQYF. CDR3 in DNA: TGTGCCAGCAGCTTGGCCAGGCCCTTGTCCTACGAGCAGTACTTC.

This rearrangement joins TRBV5-1 to TRBJ1-1; 7 nucleotides line up with TRBD1. V shed 3 bases and J 8 bases; nucleotides not matched to a gene: 7. This CDR3 has 13 residues. The germline gives CDR1 SGHRS, CDR2 YFSETQ. In nucleotides, the CDR3 is TGCGCCAGCAGCTCTGAGGGACAGCTAGAAGCTTTCTTT. Protein: CASSSEGQLEAFF.

J is TRBJ1-2 and V is TRBV9; D uncertain. CDR3 size: 14 residues. V dropped 0 bases and J dropped 4 bases, with 10 bases sitting between them. Germline V CDR1 and CDR2: SGDLS, YYNGEE. The DNA of the CDR3 is TGTGCCAGCAGCGTAGATCTTCTTAGCTATGGCTACACCTTC. It is translated as CASSVDLLSYGYTF. Variable domain in full (rest from reference TRBV9 and TRBJ1-2): DSGVTQTPKHLITATGQRVTLRCSPRSGDLSVYWYQQSLDQGLQFLIQYYNGEERAKGNILERFSAQQFPDLHSELNLSSLELGDSALYFCASSVDLLSYGYTFGSGTRLTVV.